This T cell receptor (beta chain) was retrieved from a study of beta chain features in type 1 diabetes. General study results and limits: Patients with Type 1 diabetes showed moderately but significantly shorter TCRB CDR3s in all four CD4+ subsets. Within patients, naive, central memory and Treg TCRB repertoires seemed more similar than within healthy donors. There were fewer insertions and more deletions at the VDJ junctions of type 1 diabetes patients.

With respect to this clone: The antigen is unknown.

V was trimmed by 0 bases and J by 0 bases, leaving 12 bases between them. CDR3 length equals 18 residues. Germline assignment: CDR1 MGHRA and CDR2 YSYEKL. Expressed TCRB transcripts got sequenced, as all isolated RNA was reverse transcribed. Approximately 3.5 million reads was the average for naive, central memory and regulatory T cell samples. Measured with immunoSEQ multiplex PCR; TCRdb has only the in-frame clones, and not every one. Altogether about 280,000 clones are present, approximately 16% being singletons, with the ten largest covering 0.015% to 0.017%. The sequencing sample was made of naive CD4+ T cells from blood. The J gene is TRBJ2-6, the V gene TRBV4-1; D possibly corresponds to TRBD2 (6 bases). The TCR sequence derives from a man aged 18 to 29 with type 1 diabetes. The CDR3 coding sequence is TGCGCCAGCAGCCAAGAGGGGCGCGGGATCTCTGGGGCCAACGTCCTGACTTTC. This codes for CASSQEGRGISGANVLTF.